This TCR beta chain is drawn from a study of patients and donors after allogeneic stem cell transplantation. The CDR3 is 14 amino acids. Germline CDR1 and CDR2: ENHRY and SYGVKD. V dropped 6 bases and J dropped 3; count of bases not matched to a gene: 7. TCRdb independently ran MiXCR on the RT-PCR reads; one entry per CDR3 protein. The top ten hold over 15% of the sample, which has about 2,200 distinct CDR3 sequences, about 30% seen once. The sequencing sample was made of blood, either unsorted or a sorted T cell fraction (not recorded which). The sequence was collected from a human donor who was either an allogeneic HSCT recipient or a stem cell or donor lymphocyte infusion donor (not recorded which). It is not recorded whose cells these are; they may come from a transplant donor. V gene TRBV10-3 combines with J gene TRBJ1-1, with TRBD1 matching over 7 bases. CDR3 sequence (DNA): TGTGCCATCAGCGTCGACAGGGATGACACTGAAGCTTTCTTT. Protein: CAISVDRDDTEAFF.